A single sample gave rise to the 14 T cell receptor beta chains below, sequenced in a study of shared T cell receptors in the human thymus. Only in-frame clones appear in the TCRdb table, and some are missing; sequencing was by immunoSEQ multiplex PCR. The sample contains hundreds of thousands of clones, around 87% of which appear only once. This same sample was also taken into another study, of human thymus T cells.

The sample taken for sequencing was thymocytes. All receptors come from a boy less than two years old with a congenital heart defect.

The chain joins TRBV18 to TRBJ1-3; D gene ambiguous. Germline CDR1 and CDR2: KGHSH and LQKENI. Between the trimmed V and J ends, which lost 3 bases and 8 bases, there was a span of 17 bases. CDR3 size: 15 residues. The CDR3 DNA reads as TGTGCCAGCTCACCCTCCCGAGGTCGGGTGGACACCATATATTTT. Its translation is CASSPSRGRVDTIYF.

The rearrangement links TRBV14 to TRBJ1-2; weak D call: TRBD1 (5 bases). The CDR3 is 15 amino acids. Trimming shortened V by 4 bases and J by 1 base, and 13 bases separated the two germline ends. Germline loops: CDR1 SGHDN, CDR2 FVKESK. The CDR3 nucleotides read TGTGCCAGCAGCCCGGACGGGGGAAATAACTATGGCTACACCTTC. It is translated as CASSPDGGNNYGYTF.

This chain uses TRBV27 with TRBJ2-3; D may be TRBD2 (6 bases). The CDR3 has 19 residues. V dropped 7 bases and J dropped 3 bases, with 29 bases sitting between them. Germline CDR1 MNHEY, CDR2 SMNVEV (reference sequence). The CDR3 sequence is CASKTRATRGPPRTDTQYF. The CDR3 nucleotides are TGTGCCAGCAAAACAAGAGCCACGCGGGGCCCTCCTAGGACAGATACGCAGTATTTT.

This clone was recorded once. The chain carries TRBV28 and TRBJ1-1; D possibly corresponds to TRBD1 (6 bases). The CDR3 has 15 amino acids. V dropped 6 bases and J dropped 3 bases, with 17 bases sitting between them. Germline lookup yields CDR1 MDHEN and CDR2 SYDVKM. The CDR3 region is CASRSRGLGDTEAFF. As DNA, the CDR3 is TGTGCCAGCAGGTCCAGGGGCTTGGGGGACACTGAAGCTTTCTTT.

V is TRBV5-1 and J is TRBJ1-1; the D gene is possibly TRBD1 (5 bases). From germline, CDR1 is SGHRS and CDR2 YFSETQ. V shed 0 bases and J shed 0 bases, with 18 bases lying between them. The CDR3 runs 18 residues. The chain's CDR3 is CASSLDGSRAGMNTEAFF. DNA of the CDR3: TGCGCCAGCAGCTTGGATGGTAGTAGGGCAGGGATGAACACTGAAGCTTTCTTT.

The genes are TRBV29-1 and TRBJ2-1; tentative D call: TRBD1 (6 bases). CDR3 size: 16 residues. Per germline, CDR1 SQVTM and CDR2 ANQGSEA. Trimming cost V 4 bases and J 4 bases, with 20 bases left between them. In DNA, the CDR3 is TGCAGCGTTGTACCGACGTCTGGGGGCGGTTACAATGAGCAGTTCTTC. Its protein is CSVVPTSGGGYNEQFF.

A few counts support this clone. The chain uses TRBV4-3 and TRBJ1-2, with TRBD1 identical over 8 bases. Germline-derived CDR1 and CDR2 are LGHNA and YSLEER. The CDR3 length is 16 residues. V trimming: 4 bases; J trimming: 0 bases; junction bases outside the gene matches: 7. CDR3 nucleotide sequence: TGCGCCAGCAGCCCGACCGGACAGGGAGCTAACTATGGCTACACCTTC. Its protein product is CASSPTGQGANYGYTF.

This chain connects TRBV4-3 to TRBJ2-2, with a possible D match to TRBD1 (6 bases). The length of the CDR3 is 16 residues. V shed 1 base and J shed 7 bases, with 16 bases lying between them. Germline lookup yields CDR1 LGHNA and CDR2 YSLEER. Written as DNA, the CDR3 is TGCGCCAGCAGCCAAGCCCCCCCAGGGGTAATCGGGGAGCTGTTTTTT. Translation: CASSQAPPGVIGELFF.

The chain recombines TRBV28 with TRBJ2-7, with 7 positions matching TRBD1. The germline V gene encodes CDR1 MDHEN and CDR2 SYDVKM. The CDR3 covers 13 residues. J gave up 5 bases and V 7 bases, and 8 bases lay outside the gene matches. As DNA, the CDR3 is TGTGCCAGCAAAGGGACAGAGAAGGACGAGCAGTACTTC. Translated, it gives CASKGTEKDEQYF. The complete variable domain, with remaining parts taken from reference TRBV28 and TRBJ2-7, reads DVKVTQSSRYLVKRTGEKVFLECVQDMDHENMFWYRQDPGLGLRLIYFSYDVKMKEKGDIPEGYSVSREKKERFSLILESASTNQTSMYLCASKGTEKDEQYFGPGTRLTVT.

The J gene is TRBJ2-5, the V gene TRBV28, with 8 bases matching TRBD2. With 5 bases clipped from V and 1 base from J, the junction kept 12 bases outside the gene matches. This CDR3 is 17 amino acids long. Germline-derived CDR1 and CDR2 are MDHEN and SYDVKM. Here the CDR3 reads CASSPSGSDLLQETQYF. For the CDR3, the DNA is TGTGCCAGCAGTCCTAGCGGGTCGGACCTGCTCCAAGAGACCCAGTACTTC.

The rearrangement links TRBV28 to TRBJ1-2, with TRBD1 identical over 11 bases. The germline gives CDR1 MDHEN, CDR2 SYDVKM. There are 13 residues in the CDR3. Trimming cost V 7 bases and J 4 bases; bases outside gene matches: 2. The CDR3 sequence is CASMDRGPYGYTF. The CDR3 bases are TGTGCCAGCATGGACAGGGGGCCCTATGGCTACACCTTC.

The chain employs TRBV7-9 and TRBJ1-1, with D possibly being TRBD1 (5 bases). V was trimmed by 1 base and J by 2 bases, leaving 8 bases between them. The germline gives CDR1 SEHNR, CDR2 FQNEAQ (reference sequence). The CDR3 has 14 amino acids. The DNA of the CDR3 is TGTGCCAGCAGCTTAGGACAGCCCAACACTGAAGCTTTCTTT. Amino acids: CASSLGQPNTEAFF.

This clone showed up just a few times. The chain has TRBV21-1 and TRBJ2-7; the table calls TRBD2, which could not be checked here. TRBV21-1 constitutes a pseudogene. The CDR3 length is 13 residues. Here the CDR3 reads CAARQGLSYEQYF. In DNA form, the CDR3 reads TGTGCCGCTAGGCAGGGACTCTCCTACGAGCAGTACTTC.

This chain joins TRBV5-5 and TRBJ1-4, with TRBD1 matching over 9 bases. The V gene's germline CDR1 is SGHKS and CDR2 YYEKEE (reference sequence). The ends lost 4 bases at V and 7 bases at J; junction bases unmatched: 8. This CDR3 is 15 amino acids long. In DNA form, the CDR3 reads TGTGCCAGCAGCGGTAAACAGGGGGCAGGTGAAAAACTGTTTTTT. This encodes CASSGKQGAGEKLFF.